The clone carrying this T cell receptor beta chain was recorded a few times. The antigen remains undetermined. Stem cell-like memory, regulatory, central memory and naive CD4+ cells were sorted via CD45RO/CCR7/CD25/CD127/CD95/CD27. Each of the sorted populations had a purity greater than 95%. This sample was taken from a study of beta chain features in type 1 diabetes. Study outcomes and limitations: Researchers caution that PCR might favor shorter templates, equally among patients and controls. Within each of all four CD4+ subsets, Type 1 diabetes patients had TCRB CDR3s that were moderately but significantly shorter.

cDNA synthesis used the whole RNA isolate, giving expressed TCRB sequences. The method was immunoSEQ multiplex PCR; TCRdb's version includes in-frame clones alone and lacks a portion of them. This table has about 290,000 clones, 7% to 9% appearing once. The sequenced sample consisted of central memory CD4+ T cells from blood. This receptor was taken from a woman aged 18-30 years in good health.

CDR3 amino acids: CATSKLAGGLGNEQFF. CDR3 nucleotide sequence: TGTGCCACCAGCAAGCTAGCGGGAGGGCTCGGGAATGAGCAGTTCTTC. The J gene is TRBJ2-1, the V gene TRBV15; TRBD2 aligns across 12 bases. CDR1 is LNHNV, CDR2 YYDKDF, per germline (reference sequence). CDR3 length equals 16 residues. The junction had 8 bases not matched to a gene; V was cut back by 4 bases and J by 7 bases.